This T cell receptor beta chain was identified during a study of cytomegalovirus exposure and HLA in healthy donors. There are 18 residues in the CDR3. The PCR contained 60 Vbeta and 13 Jbeta primers. Assay: immunoSEQ multiplex PCR; the TCRdb copy retains only in-frame clones and omits some. This sample has over 150,000 clones, with around four fifths found just once. The clonotype originates from a girl between 5 and 17 years old in good health and CMV-seropositive. The chain has TRBV21-1 and TRBJ1-5; the D segment call TRBD1 is taken from the table without a DNA check. TRBV21-1 is a pseudogene segment. The sequenced material came from PBMCs. CDR3 DNA: TGTGCCAGCAGGCTCCGGGACAAGGGGCTTTATAGCAATCAGCCCCAGCATTTT. It yields the protein CASRLRDKGLYSNQPQHF.